One and the same sample provided the 29 T cell receptor beta chains below, sequenced in a study of blood T cell repertoires in COVID-19. Assay used: immunoSEQ multiplex PCR; TCRdb lists only in-frame clones, some missing. The sample gives around 150,000 clones, roughly 79% of which show up once; 22% is in the top ten. The sequencing input was peripheral blood. The receptors were gathered from a woman older than 75 with acute or convalescent COVID-19.

CDR3: CASTLPPYNEQFF. For the CDR3, the DNA is TGTGCCAGCACCCTACCCCCATACAATGAGCAGTTCTTC. This chain joins TRBV3-1 (or the pseudogene TRBV3-2) and TRBJ2-1; D is ambiguous. The V end was cut by 7 bases, the J end by 4 bases, with 11 bases between. Germline CDR1 reads LGHDT; CDR2 reads YNNKEL (reference sequence). The CDR3 runs 13 residues.

Only one count was recorded for this clone. CDR3 nucleotide sequence: TGTGCCAGCAGCCCCACTAGCGGGAGCTCCTACAATGAGCAGTTCTTC. It specifies CASSPTSGSSYNEQFF. This rearrangement joins TRBV6-6 to TRBJ2-1; 11 positions match TRBD2. J lost 0 bases, V lost 6 bases, and 4 bases had no gene match. The CDR3 is made up of 16 amino acids. The germline gives CDR1 MNHNY, CDR2 SVGAGI (reference sequence).

The chain employs TRBV5-1 and TRBJ2-2, with 7 bases that match TRBD1. The CDR3 has 14 residues. Germline V gene data show CDR1 as SGHRS and CDR2 as YFSETQ. J lost 5 bases, V lost 0 bases, and 1 base had no gene match. The chain's CDR3 is CASSLAQGTGELFF. DNA for the CDR3: TGCGCCAGCAGCTTGGCACAGGGGACCGGGGAGCTGTTTTTT.

The rearrangement joins TRBV2 to TRBJ1-5; 8 bases agree with TRBD1. With 4 bases clipped from V and 6 bases from J, the junction kept 8 bases outside the gene matches. Germline V lookup: CDR1 SNHLY, CDR2 FYNNEI. The CDR3 length is 15 residues. The DNA for the CDR3 is TGTGCCAGCAGTGGGCCCCCAGGGGGCGGTCAGCCCCAGCATTTT. It translates to CASSGPPGGGQPQHF.

The chain carries TRBV5-1 and TRBJ2-1, with 9 bases lining up with TRBD2. After removal of 0 bases from V and 5 bases from J, the junction contained 6 bases not matched to a gene. This CDR3 is built from 16 residues. Germline V lookup: CDR1 SGHRS, CDR2 YFSETQ. As DNA, the CDR3 is TGCGCCAGCAGCTTGGGGCCTAGCGGGAATAACAATGAGCAGTTCTTC. It codes for CASSLGPSGNNNEQFF.

The chain joins TRBV30 to TRBJ2-5; 7 bases line up with TRBD1. The CDR3 sequence is 12 residues long. V was clipped by 6 bases and J by 5 bases; unmatched bases: 6. Germline V gene data show CDR1 as GTSNPN and CDR2 as SVGIG (reference sequence). This CDR3 is CACSGGVETQYF. CDR3 coding DNA: TGTGCCTGCTCAGGGGGTGTCGAGACCCAGTACTTC.

There are a few counts of this clone. The chain couples TRBV6-5 to TRBJ1-1, with 7 bases matching TRBD1. This CDR3 contains 15 residues. V dropped 6 bases and J dropped 7; count of bases not matched to a gene: 14. Germline CDR1 is MNHEY and CDR2 is SVGAGI. CDR3 loop: CASSPGQTSWGEAFF. The CDR3 coding sequence is TGTGCCAGCAGCCCGGGACAGACCTCGTGGGGTGAAGCTTTCTTT.

This chain connects TRBV19 to TRBJ1-1; D not resolved. The V end was cut by 8 bases, the J end by 3 bases, with 16 bases between. CDR1 and CDR2 (germline): LNHDA, SQIVND (reference sequence). There are 14 residues in the CDR3. Written as DNA, the CDR3 is TGTGCCAGTCGCCTTCGGAGCCGGGACACTGAAGCTTTCTTT. Translating it yields CASRLRSRDTEAFF. The full variable domain, in which reference TRBV19 and TRBJ1-1 provide the parts outside the CDR3, is DGGITQSPKYLFRKEGQNVTLSCEQNLNHDAMYWYRQDPGQGLRLIYYSQIVNDFQKGDIAEGYSVSREKKESFPLTVTSAQKNPTAFYLCASRLRSRDTEAFFGQGTRLTVV.

This chain uses TRBV9 with TRBJ2-3, with 10 nucleotides matching TRBD1. The V and J ends lost 5 bases and 1 base, in that order; junction bases with no gene match: 4. Germline CDR1 reads SGDLS; CDR2 reads YYNGEE. The CDR3 length is 15 residues. CDR3 region: CASSGGTGGTDTQYF. CDR3 DNA: TGTGCCAGCAGTGGCGGGACAGGGGGCACAGATACGCAGTATTTT.

This chain joins TRBV4-2 and TRBJ1-1; D remains ambiguous. This CDR3 has 15 residues. V lost 0 bases, J lost 0 bases, and 8 bases lay in between. Per germline, CDR1 LGHNA and CDR2 YNFKEQ. The CDR3 sequence is CASSQDALLNTEAFF. In DNA form, the CDR3 reads TGTGCCAGCAGCCAAGATGCACTTCTGAACACTGAAGCTTTCTTT.

This chain joins TRBV27 and TRBJ2-6; D perhaps matches TRBD1 (5 bases). The V gene lost 3 bases and the J gene lost 0 bases, with 12 bases spanning the gap. The CDR3 sequence is 17 residues long. In germline, CDR1 is MNHEY, CDR2 SMNVEV (reference sequence). The CDR3 coding sequence is TGTGCCAGCAGTTTTTTCCCAGGGATCTCTGGGGCCAACGTCCTGACTTTC. Its translation: CASSFFPGISGANVLTF.

There are a few counts of this clone. This sequence joins TRBV7-6 and TRBJ1-1; D ambiguous. Trimming took 1 base from V and 5 from J, leaving 14 bases between them. Germline CDR1 SGHVS, CDR2 FNYEAQ. The length of the CDR3 is 15 residues. The CDR3 region is CASSLVGEAGTEAFF. The CDR3 DNA reads as TGTGCCAGCAGCTTAGTAGGAGAAGCGGGAACTGAAGCTTTCTTT.

The chain carries TRBV29-1 and TRBJ2-5; a possible D gene is TRBD1 (7 bases). Per germline, CDR1 SQVTM and CDR2 ANQGSEA. V was pared by 2 bases and J by 5 bases, with 9 bases between. The CDR3 has 12 amino acids. DNA of the CDR3: TGCAGCGTTGAATCAGGGGGGGAGACCCAGTACTTC. Amino acid sequence: CSVESGGETQYF.

The V and J genes are TRBV30 and TRBJ2-2; weak D call: TRBD2 (5 bases). There are 14 residues in the CDR3. Trimming took 0 bases from V and 5 from J, leaving 10 bases between them. Germline V lookup: CDR1 GTSNPN, CDR2 SVGIG (reference sequence). For the CDR3, the DNA is TGTGCCTGGAGTGTATTAAAGCGGACCGGGGAGCTGTTTTTT. Protein: CAWSVLKRTGELFF.

This sequence joins TRBV5-4 and TRBJ2-7, with a tentative D call TRBD2 (6 bases). There are 16 residues in the CDR3. Germline V lookup: CDR1 SGHNT, CDR2 YYREEE (reference sequence). The germline V and J ends were trimmed by 3 bases and 3 bases, with 19 bases remaining between them. This chain's CDR3 is CASSSKAGLGGYEQYF. CDR3 coding DNA: TGTGCCAGCAGCTCGAAAGCGGGCCTCGGGGGCTACGAGCAGTACTTC.

The gene calls are TRBV10-3 and TRBJ1-1; D is unresolved. The CDR3 sequence is 12 residues long. V was trimmed by 3 bases and J by 5 bases, leaving 7 bases between them. Germline CDR1 reads ENHRY; CDR2 reads SYGVKD. This CDR3 is CAISERGTEAFF. CDR3 DNA sequence: TGTGCCATCAGTGAACGGGGTACTGAAGCTTTCTTT.

This sequence joins TRBV19 and TRBJ1-3, with TRBD1 identical over 8 bases. This CDR3 spans 17 amino acids. Germline V lookup: CDR1 LNHDA, CDR2 SQIVND (reference sequence). The ends lost 5 bases at V and 2 bases at J; junction bases unmatched: 11. CDR3 protein: CASSPDREGDTGNTIYF. In DNA form, the CDR3 reads TGTGCCAGTAGTCCGGACAGGGAAGGGGATACTGGAAACACCATATATTTT. The entire variable domain, with the rest obtained from reference TRBV19 and TRBJ1-3, is as follows: DGGITQSPKYLFRKEGQNVTLSCEQNLNHDAMYWYRQDPGQGLRLIYYSQIVNDFQKGDIAEGYSVSREKKESFPLTVTSAQKNPTAFYLCASSPDREGDTGNTIYFGEGSWLTVV.

The chain carries TRBV19 and TRBJ2-7; D call uncertain. The germline V gene encodes CDR1 LNHDA and CDR2 SQIVND (reference sequence). The CDR3 contains 13 residues. The V end was cut by 3 bases, the J end by 6 bases, with 12 bases between. CDR3 protein: CASSMAVISEQYF. The CDR3 DNA follows: TGTGCCAGTAGTATGGCGGTTATTTCCGAGCAGTACTTC.

The chain is built from TRBV9 and TRBJ2-5; 9 bases agree with TRBD2. The CDR3 extends over 17 amino acids. After removal of 0 bases from V and 4 bases from J, the junction contained 10 bases not matched to a gene. Germline V CDR1 and CDR2: SGDLS, YYNGEE. This chain's CDR3 is CASSVAGSGSGGETQYF. Written as DNA, the CDR3 is TGTGCCAGCAGCGTAGCCGGTAGCGGGAGCGGGGGAGAGACCCAGTACTTC.

The chain carries TRBV7-7 and TRBJ2-3; 8 bases match TRBD2. Germline CDR1 SSHAT, CDR2 FNYEAQ (reference sequence). This CDR3 spans 16 amino acids. Unmatched junction bases numbered 7, after V lost 1 base and J lost 4 bases. CDR3 region: CASSLGLAGGADTQYF. In DNA, the CDR3 is TGTGCCAGCAGCTTAGGGCTAGCGGGCGGGGCAGATACGCAGTATTTT. Full variable domain (rest looked up from reference TRBV7-7 and TRBJ2-3): GAGVSQSPRYKVTKRGQDVTLRCDPISSHATLYWYQQALGQGPEFLTYFNYEAQPDKSGLPSDRFSAERPEGSISTLTIQRTEQRDSAMYRCASSLGLAGGADTQYFGPGTRLTVL.

This chain connects TRBV14 to TRBJ2-7, with 7 bases fitting TRBD1. The CDR3 contains 16 residues. With V trimmed by 1 base and J by 2 bases, 8 bases remained unmatched. Germline CDR1 SGHDN, CDR2 FVKESK. CDR3 DNA sequence: TGTGCCAGCAGCCAAGCCCCTAGGGACAGTACCTACGAGCAGTACTTC. As protein: CASSQAPRDSTYEQYF.

The CDR3 reads CASRQDRNNQPQHF. CDR3 nucleotides: TGTGCCAGTAGACAGGACAGGAATAATCAGCCCCAGCATTTT. The genes are TRBV19 and TRBJ1-5; 7 bases map to TRBD1. The CDR3 loop spans 14 amino acids. CDR1 and CDR2 (germline): LNHDA, SQIVND (reference sequence). After removal of 6 bases from V and 4 bases from J, the junction contained 6 bases not matched to a gene.

The chain combines TRBV12-5 with TRBJ1-1; D uncertain. Trimming took 1 base from V and 2 from J, leaving 5 bases between them. The CDR3 is 13 residues long. Germline values: CDR1 LGHNT, CDR2 FRNRAP. The CDR3 bases are TGTGCTAGTGGTTTGGGGCCCAACACTGAAGCTTTCTTT. Encoded protein: CASGLGPNTEAFF.

The chain links TRBV5-1 to TRBJ1-6, with D tentatively TRBD1 (5 bases). This CDR3 spans 14 amino acids. Per the germline V gene, CDR1 is SGHRS and CDR2 is YFSETQ. Deletions cut 0 bases from V and 6 bases from J, with 7 bases between. For the CDR3, the DNA is TGCGCCAGCAGCTTGGGACAGCCTAATTCACCCCTCCACTTT. This encodes CASSLGQPNSPLHF.

This clone was detected a few times. The chain uses TRBV7-9 and TRBJ2-7; D perhaps matches TRBD1 (5 bases). The germline V gene encodes CDR1 SEHNR and CDR2 FQNEAQ (reference sequence). Trimming removed 5 bases at V and 0 bases at J, with 14 bases between. CDR3 length: 15 residues. The CDR3 sequence: CASSKDTLYSYEQYF. The CDR3 coding sequence is TGTGCCAGCAGCAAGGACACATTATACTCCTACGAGCAGTACTTC.

This chain connects TRBV5-6 to TRBJ1-1, with a weak D call TRBD1 (5 bases). Germline CDR1 reads SGHDT; CDR2 reads YYEEEE. V was clipped by 4 bases and J by 4 bases, with 23 bases between them. The CDR3 is 17 residues long. CDR3 nucleotides: TGTGCCAGCAGCACACAGGTCAAAAGGTGGGATAGCACTGAAGCTTTCTTT. Protein sequence: CASSTQVKRWDSTEAFF.

V is TRBV18 and J is TRBJ2-7; no definite D call. V was cut by 3 bases and J by 3 bases, with 12 bases left in between. Per germline, CDR1 KGHSH and CDR2 LQKENI. The CDR3 extends over 14 amino acids. The CDR3: CASSPPPGNYEQYF. Written as DNA, the CDR3 is TGTGCCAGCTCACCCCCGCCAGGCAACTACGAGCAGTACTTC.

V usage is TRBV11-2 and J usage is TRBJ1-1; D gene ambiguous. CDR1 and CDR2 from the germline V gene are SGHAT and FQNNGV. V was trimmed by 5 bases and J by 1 base, leaving 8 bases between them. This CDR3 has 13 residues. CDR3 protein: CASSLGRNTEAFF. CDR3 DNA sequence: TGTGCCAGCAGCCTAGGTAGGAACACTGAAGCTTTCTTT.

This clone has a handful of counts. The rearrangement joins TRBV30 to TRBJ1-2; D is uncertain. Germline values: CDR1 GTSNPN, CDR2 SVGIG (reference sequence). V was pared by 1 base and J by 6 bases, with 21 bases between. There are 16 residues in the CDR3. In DNA, the CDR3 is TGTGCCTGGAGTGCTCGTCGGCGGGCACGGGTGGATGGCTACACCTTC. Amino acids: CAWSARRRARVDGYTF.